The rows below give T cell receptor beta chains drawn from one sample of a study of regulatory T cells in long-lasting Graves disease. Each CDR3 protein gets one entry after TCRdb re-called the multiplex PCR reads with MiXCR. There are under 450,000 distinct CDR3 sequences in the sample; roughly 23% occur only once, and roughly a quarter lies in the top ten. The sequenced sample was peripheral blood mononuclear cells (PBMCs), obtained when the disease was refractory, from a patient treated with antithyroid drugs. These receptor sequences come from a woman between 40 and 50 years old with Graves disease. CDR3s include the opening cysteine and the closing phenylalanine or tryptophan. D genes are given only for firm matches. Expanded clones are given a class, and other clones once, few, many or no size at all.

- TRBJ1-5 - TRBV28 CASSFSTAYQPRHF TGTGCCAGCAGTTTCTCGACAGCGTATCAGCCCCGGCATTTT
- TRBJ2-7 many TRBV11-2 CASSSLAGKPTYEQYF TGTGCCAGCAGCTCCCTCGCGGGGAAGCCCACCTACGAGCAGTACTTC
- TRBJ2-7 - TRBV7-2 CASSPVGLNEQYF TGTGCCAGCAGCCCCGTCGGGCTAAACGAGCAGTACTTC
TRBD2 TRBJ2-2 many TRBV28 CASSPGTSGNFEVFF TGTGCCAGCAGCCCCGGGACTAGCGGGAATTTCGAGGTGTTTTTT
- TRBJ1-2 few TRBV28 CASSLGSTNYGYTF TGTGCCAGCAGTTTAGGCTCTACTAACTATGGCTACACCTTC
TRBD1 TRBJ1-1 - TRBV18 CASSPGQHIEAFF TGTGCCAGCTCACCGGGACAGCACATTGAAGCTTTCTTT
- TRBJ1-1 many TRBV20-1 CSARGGRENTEAFF TGCAGTGCTAGGGGGGGACGGGAGAACACTGAAGCTTTCTTT
TRBD1 TRBJ2-7 - TRBV20-1 CSARGYRTGGYEQYF TGCAGTGCTAGAGGATACCGGACAGGGGGCTACGAGCAGTACTTC
TRBD1 TRBJ1-5 - TRBV20-1 CSAPTPGTEEVEAQHF TGCAGTGCTCCTACCCCCGGGACAGAGGAAGTAGAGGCCCAGCATTTT
- TRBJ2-2 - TRBV19 CASSKTANTGELFF TGTGCCAGTAGTAAGACAGCGAACACCGGGGAGCTGTTTTTT
- TRBJ2-1 many TRBV25-1 CASSRTFERYNYNEQFF TGTGCCAGCAGTAGGACATTTGAGCGCTACAATTACAATGAGCAGTTCTTC
- TRBJ1-1 - TRBV19 CASSMRSGGGTEAFF TGTGCCAGTAGTATGAGGTCCGGGGGCGGCACTGAAGCTTTCTTT
TRBD2 TRBJ2-7 many TRBV12-3/TRBV12-4 CASSTGTSEYEQYF TGTGCCAGCAGTACCGGGACTAGCGAATACGAGCAGTACTTC
- TRBJ2-7 many TRBV5-1 CASSLERPTGEQYF TGCGCCAGCAGCTTGGAACGTCCGACAGGCGAGCAGTACTTC
- TRBJ2-3 - TRBV12-3/TRBV12-4 CASSLYPSDTQYF TGTGCCAGCAGTTTATATCCGTCAGATACGCAGTATTTT
- TRBJ1-1 many TRBV10-3 CAISEHPNTEAFF TGTGCCATCAGTGAGCATCCGAACACTGAAGCTTTCTTT
- TRBJ2-7 many TRBV12-3/TRBV12-4 CASSSPYSSYEQYF TGTGCCAGCAGTTCTCCTTACTCCTCCTACGAGCAGTACTTC
- TRBJ1-1 once TRBV25-1 CASSEVGRHLNTEAFF TGTGCCAGCAGTGAGGTTGGGCGACATTTGAACACTGAAGCTTTCTTT
- TRBJ2-7 - TRBV20-1 CSARGGRGNAYEQYF TGCAGTGCTAGAGGGGGCCGCGGGAACGCCTACGAGCAGTACTTC
TRBD2 TRBJ2-7 many TRBV27 CASSLLVPAGVGYEQYF TGTGCCAGCAGTTTATTGGTCCCGGCGGGAGTAGGATACGAGCAGTACTTC
- TRBJ2-2 many TRBV7-8 CASSHLITGELFF TGTGCCAGCAGCCACTTGATAACCGGGGAGCTGTTTTTT
- TRBJ2-5 many TRBV2 CASKGVRDKGEETQYF TGTGCCAGCAAGGGCGTGCGGGATAAAGGAGAAGAGACCCAGTACTTC
- TRBJ2-5 - TRBV3-1 CASSQVTGLFLETQYF TGTGCCAGCAGCCAAGTAACGGGACTTTTCTTGGAGACCCAGTACTTC